The 2 T cell receptor beta chains given below trace back to one sample, sequenced in a study of blood T cell repertoires in COVID-19. Sequencing used immunoSEQ multiplex PCR; TCRdb keeps in-frame clones, though not all of them. The sample includes more than 200,000 clones, 80% to 90% of them seen just once. The sample comprised peripheral blood. The source is a man aged 25-45 years with active or convalescent COVID-19.

The chain employs TRBV10-2 and TRBJ2-7; possible D gene TRBD2, 5 bases. Trimming cost V 4 bases and J 5 bases, with 15 bases left between them. The CDR3 totals 14 residues. The germline gives CDR1 WSHSY, CDR2 SAAADI. CDR3 sequence reads: CASSVLLERDEQYF. Here the CDR3 DNA reads TGCGCCAGCAGTGTTCTACTAGAACGGGACGAGCAGTACTTC.

This chain joins TRBV4-3 and TRBJ2-3; 10 nucleotides line up with TRBD2. Trimming removed 1 base from V and 5 bases from J; junction bases left unmatched: 12. The CDR3 covers 18 residues. CDR1 LGHNA and CDR2 YSLEER come from the germline V gene. CDR3 DNA sequence: TGCGCCAGCAGCCAAGTTTCGGCTAGCGGGGGCCACGGAGATACGCAGTATTTT. Amino acid sequence: CASSQVSASGGHGDTQYF.